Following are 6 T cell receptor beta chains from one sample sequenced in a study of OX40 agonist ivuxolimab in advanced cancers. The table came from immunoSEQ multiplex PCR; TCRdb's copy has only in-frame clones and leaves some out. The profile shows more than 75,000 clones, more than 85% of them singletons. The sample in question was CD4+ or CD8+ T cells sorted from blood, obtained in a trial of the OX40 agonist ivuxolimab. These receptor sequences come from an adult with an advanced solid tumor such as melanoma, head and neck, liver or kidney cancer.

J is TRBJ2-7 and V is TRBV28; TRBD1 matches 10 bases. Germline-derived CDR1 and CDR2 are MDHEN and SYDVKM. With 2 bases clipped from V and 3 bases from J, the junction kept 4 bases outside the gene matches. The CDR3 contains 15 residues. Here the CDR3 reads CASSLGTGVIYEQYF. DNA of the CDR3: TGTGCCAGCAGTTTAGGGACAGGGGTAATCTACGAGCAGTACTTC. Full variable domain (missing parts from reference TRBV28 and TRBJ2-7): DVKVTQSSRYLVKRTGEKVFLECVQDMDHENMFWYRQDPGLGLRLIYFSYDVKMKEKGDIPEGYSVSREKKERFSLILESASTNQTSMYLCASSLGTGVIYEQYFGPGTRLTVT.

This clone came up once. CDR3 nucleotides: TGCGCCAGCAGCTTTGGGACAAGCTCCTATTCACCCCTCCACTTT. It encodes CASSFGTSSYSPLHF. The genes are TRBV5-1 and TRBJ1-6; perhaps TRBD1 as D (6 bases). Germline assignment: CDR1 SGHRS and CDR2 YFSETQ. CDR3 length equals 15 residues. The V end lost 2 bases, the J end lost 8 bases, and 14 bases lay between the germline ends. The full variable domain, with the rest looked up from reference TRBV5-1 and TRBJ1-6, is KAGVTQTPRYLIKTRGQQVTLSCSPISGHRSVSWYQQTPGQGLQFLFEYFSETQRNKGNFPGRFSGRQFSNSRSEMNVSTLELGDSALYLCASSFGTSSYSPLHFGNGTRLTVT.

The CDR3 is CASSIFGDSSYNEQFF. CDR3 nucleotide sequence: TGTGCCAGTAGTATATTCGGAGACAGCTCCTACAATGAGCAGTTCTTC. The chain has TRBV19 and TRBJ2-1; tentative D call: TRBD1 (5 bases). V was clipped by 2 bases and J by 0 bases, with 11 bases between them. The germline gives CDR1 LNHDA, CDR2 SQIVND (reference sequence). The CDR3 runs to 16 residues. Full variable domain (missing parts from reference TRBV19 and TRBJ2-1): DGGITQSPKYLFRKEGQNVTLSCEQNLNHDAMYWYRQDPGQGLRLIYYSQIVNDFQKGDIAEGYSVSREKKESFPLTVTSAQKNPTAFYLCASSIFGDSSYNEQFFGPGTRLTVL.

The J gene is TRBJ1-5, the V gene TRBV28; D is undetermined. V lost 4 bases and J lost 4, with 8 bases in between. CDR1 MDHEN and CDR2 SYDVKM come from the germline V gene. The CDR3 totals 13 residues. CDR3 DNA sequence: TGTGCCAGCAGTTCCCCTCTGAATCAGCCCCAGCATTTT. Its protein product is CASSSPLNQPQHF.

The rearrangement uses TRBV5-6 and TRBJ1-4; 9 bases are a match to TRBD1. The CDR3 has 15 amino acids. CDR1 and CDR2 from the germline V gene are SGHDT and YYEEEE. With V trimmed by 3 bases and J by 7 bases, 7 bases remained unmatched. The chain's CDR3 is CASSWGDRASEKLFF. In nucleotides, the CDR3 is TGTGCCAGCAGCTGGGGGGACAGGGCATCTGAAAAACTGTTTTTT.

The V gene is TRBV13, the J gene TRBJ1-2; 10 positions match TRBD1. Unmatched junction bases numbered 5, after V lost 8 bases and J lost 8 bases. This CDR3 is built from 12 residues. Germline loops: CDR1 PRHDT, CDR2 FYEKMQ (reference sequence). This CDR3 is CASGQGDWGYTF. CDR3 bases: TGTGCCAGCGGACAGGGGGATTGGGGCTACACCTTC.